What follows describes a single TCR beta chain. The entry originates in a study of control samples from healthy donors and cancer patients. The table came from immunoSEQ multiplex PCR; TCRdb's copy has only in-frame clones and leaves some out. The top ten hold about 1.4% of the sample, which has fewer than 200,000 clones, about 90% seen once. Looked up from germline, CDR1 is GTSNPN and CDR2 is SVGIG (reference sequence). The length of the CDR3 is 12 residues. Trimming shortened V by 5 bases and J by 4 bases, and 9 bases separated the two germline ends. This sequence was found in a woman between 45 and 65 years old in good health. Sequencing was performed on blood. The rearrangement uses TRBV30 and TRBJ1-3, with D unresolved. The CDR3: CAWGLQGNTIYF. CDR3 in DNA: TGTGCCTGGGGCCTACAGGGAAACACCATATATTTT. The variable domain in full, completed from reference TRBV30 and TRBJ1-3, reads SQTIHQWPATLVQPVGSPLSLECTVEGTSNPNLYWYRQAAGRGLQLLFYSVGIGQISSEVPQNLSASRPQDRQFILSSKKLLLSDSGFYLCAWGLQGNTIYFGEGSWLTVV.